This is a list of T cell receptor beta chains from one sample in a study of blood T cell repertoires in COVID-19. Sequencing used immunoSEQ multiplex PCR; TCRdb keeps in-frame clones, though not all of them. This sample yields 150,000 to 200,000 clones, of which 70% to 85% are seen a single time; 5.5% to 7.5% belongs to the top ten. Input material: peripheral blood. These receptors originate from a human donor in a cohort sampled during active COVID-19. Both conserved end residues are part of each CDR3. Fields, in order: D gene, clone size, V gene, J gene, CDR3 DNA, CDR3 protein. A D gene is named only where the DNA matches it firmly. The size of a clone is reported for some rows only, either as once, few or many, or as a class for expanded clones.

.	.	TRBV5-4	TRBJ2-3	TGTGCCAGCAGCTTGCCGGGGACAAGCACAGATACGCAGTATTTT	CASSLPGTSTDTQYF
.	.	TRBV19	TRBJ1-5	TGTGCCAGTAGCCCACCCTCGGGGGGGGATCAGCCCCAGCATTTT	CASSPPSGGDQPQHF
.	.	TRBV12-5	TRBJ1-2	TGTGCTAGTGGTTTGGGTCGCGGTGCCTTGTCGTATGGCTACACCTTC	CASGLGRGALSYGYTF
TRBD1	.	TRBV9	TRBJ1-2	TGTGCCAGCAGCGCTCAACAGGGGGTGGGCGGCTACACCTTC	CASSAQQGVGGYTF
.	.	TRBV27	TRBJ2-7	TGTGCCAGCAGTTTTTCGGGGTCTTCCTACGAGCAGTACTTC	CASSFSGSSYEQYF
TRBD1	.	TRBV29-1	TRBJ2-7	TGCAGCGTTGTTCTTCGACAGGGGTACCTCTACGAGCAGTACTTC	CSVVLRQGYLYEQYF
.	.	TRBV9	TRBJ2-1	TGTGCCAGCAGCGTAGGGGGGAGGAATGAGCAGTTCTTC	CASSVGGRNEQFF
.	once	TRBV5-4	TRBJ2-5	TGTGCCAGCAGCTTGCGGCAGGGTGGGGAGACCCAGTACTTC	CASSLRQGGETQYF
TRBD2	.	TRBV5-4	TRBJ2-7	TGTGCCAGCAGCCCTGGCGGGTTAGCGGGGGGACCCGGGGACTACGAGCAGTACTTC	CASSPGGLAGGPGDYEQYF
.	.	TRBV19	TRBJ1-6	TGTGCCAGTAGTATTAGGCAGGGGAATTCACCCCTCCACTTT	CASSIRQGNSPLHF
.	few	TRBV20-1	TRBJ1-5	TGCAGTGCTAGTGATCCAGCAGGTAGCAATCAGCCCCAGCATTTT	CSASDPAGSNQPQHF
TRBD2	.	TRBV5-1	TRBJ2-3	TGCGCCAGCGGGGTAGCGGGGGTCCGAGATACGCAGTATTTT	CASGVAGVRDTQYF
TRBD2	.	TRBV28	TRBJ2-7	TGTGCCAGCAGAGCCCTTAGCGGGGGTTCCTACGAGCAGTACTTC	CASRALSGGSYEQYF
.	.	TRBV6-5	TRBJ1-5	TGTGCCAGCAGCCTCAACAGGAACAGCAATCAGCCCCAGCATTTT	CASSLNRNSNQPQHF
TRBD1	.	TRBV6-1	TRBJ1-2	TGTGCCAGCAGTGAAGACAGGGGCGACTATGGCTACACCTTC	CASSEDRGDYGYTF
.	.	TRBV5-4	TRBJ2-1	TGTGCCACCAGGGGGGCGAACAATGAGCAGTTCTTC	CATRGANNEQFF
TRBD1	.	TRBV7-2	TRBJ1-2	TGTGCCAGCAGCTTAACGCACACAGGGGGCAGTTATGGCTACACCTTC	CASSLTHTGGSYGYTF
.	.	TRBV3-1/TRBV3-2	TRBJ1-2	TGTGCCAGCAGCCCGCAGGGCTATGGCTACACCTTC	CASSPQGYGYTF
.	.	TRBV6-6	TRBJ2-1	TGTGCCAGCAGTTACTCTGGGGGGTACTACAATGAGCAGTTCTTC	CASSYSGGYYNEQFF
TRBD1	.	TRBV4-2	TRBJ1-3	TGTGCCAGCAGCTGGACAGGGACCGGAAACACCATATATTTT	CASSWTGTGNTIYF
TRBD1	.	TRBV2	TRBJ2-7	TGTGCCAGCAGACCCTGGACAGGGTACGAGCAGTACTTC	CASRPWTGYEQYF
.	.	TRBV2	TRBJ1-6	TGTGCCAGCAGTCGTTGGGGGGAGGCTAATTCACCCCTCCACTTT	CASSRWGEANSPLHF
TRBD1	.	TRBV14	TRBJ1-6	TGTGCCAGCAGCGGCTTACAGGGGGACTATTCACCCCTCCACTTT	CASSGLQGDYSPLHF
TRBD2	.	TRBV3-1/TRBV3-2	TRBJ2-1	TGTGCCAGCAGCCAAACGACTAGCGGGGGGGAGCAGTTCTTC	CASSQTTSGGEQFF
TRBD1	.	TRBV2	TRBJ1-5	TGTGCCAGCTCGTGGACAGGGAGCCAGCCCCAGCATTTT	CASSWTGSQPQHF
.	.	TRBV6-1	TRBJ1-2	TGTGCCAGCAGTGAGACCGGGTCAGGCGGGAATGGCTACACCTTC	CASSETGSGGNGYTF
.	once	TRBV6-6	TRBJ2-4	TGTGCCAGCAGTCCCCCTTCAGAAAACATTCAGTACTTC	CASSPPSENIQYF
.	few	TRBV11-2	TRBJ1-5	TGTGCCAGCAGCTTATCGGTCACCCAGCCCCAGCATTTT	CASSLSVTQPQHF
TRBD2	.	TRBV5-1	TRBJ2-2	TGCGCCAGCAGCTTCAAGGGACTACCGCCCTACGGGGAGGGTGCCACCGGGGAGCTGTTTTTT	CASSFKGLPPYGEGATGELFF
.	.	TRBV5-5	TRBJ2-1	TGTGCCAGCAGCTTTTACCAACAGGGGGGGATCAATGAGCAGTTCTTC	CASSFYQQGGINEQFF
.	.	TRBV5-1	TRBJ1-2	TGCGCCAGCAGCTTGGACGGGGGGCTCTATGGCTACACCTTC	CASSLDGGLYGYTF
TRBD1	.	TRBV5-4	TRBJ1-2	TGTGCCAGCAGCTGGGGGACAGGCCCATTCCGGGATGGCTACACCTTC	CASSWGTGPFRDGYTF